This T cell receptor beta chain was sequenced during a study of OX40 agonist ivuxolimab in advanced cancers. Turning to the study itself: Intravenous ivuxolimab at 0.01 to 10 mg/kg was given to patients every 2 weeks. Patients with hepatocellular carcinoma, melanoma, renal cell or head and neck cancer made up the dose-escalation patients. The mean age was approximately 56 years, ranging from about 20 to 79, with around four fifths of participants male.

Only in-frame clones appear in the TCRdb table, and some are missing; sequencing was by immunoSEQ multiplex PCR. The data contain over 65,000 clones, less than 85% of them singletons. Germline loops: CDR1 SQVTM, CDR2 ANQGSEA. The length of the CDR3 is 13 residues. J gave up 6 bases and V 7 bases, and 5 bases lay outside the gene matches. The V and J genes are TRBV29-1 and TRBJ1-6, with 8 bases identical to TRBD1. This TCR came from an adult with an advanced solid tumor such as melanoma, head and neck, liver or kidney cancer. Sequenced here: CD4+ or CD8+ T cells sorted from blood, sampled in a trial of the OX40 agonist ivuxolimab. In DNA, the CDR3 is TGCAGCGCCGGACAGGGACGTAATTCACCCCTCCACTTT. Translating it yields CSAGQGRNSPLHF. The full variable domain, completed using reference TRBV29-1 and TRBJ1-6, is SAVISQKPSRDICQRGTSLTIQCQVDSQVTMMFWYRQQPGQSLTLIATANQGSEATYESGFVIDKFPISRPNLTFSTLTVSNMSPEDSSIYLCSAGQGRNSPLHFGNGTRLTVT.